Described below is a single T cell receptor beta chain sequence and its context. Its antigen remains unknown. Using immunoSEQ multiplex PCR, the repertoire was profiled, and TCRdb retains in-frame clones only, with some absent. The sample yields fewer than 55,000 clones, less than 85% seen once. These data belong to a study of vaccination effects on CD4 cells after COVID-19. Study context: Post-vaccine specimens arrived a median 72 days past the second dose.

Between days 9 and 11 of culture, CD4+ T cells were separated out. The person had a PCR-confirmed SARS-CoV-2 infection during March to December 2020. Participants were vaccinated with two doses of either the BNT162b2 or mRNA-1273 vaccine. On day 3 and again on day 7, half the medium was replaced with IL-2 medium. Study findings and constraints: Convalescent patients were few in the study, and early post-infection timepoints were absent.

The input for sequencing was CD4+ T cells from PBMCs cultured without peptide, taken after COVID-19 vaccination. This TCR came from a human donor who had a prior SARS-CoV-2 infection.

CDR3 loop: CASSYSRGGPFTDTQYF. The CDR3 DNA reads as TGTGCCAGCAGTTACTCAAGGGGGGGACCTTTCACAGATACGCAGTATTTT. The chain employs TRBV6-2 or TRBV6-3 and TRBJ2-3, with a tentative D call TRBD2 (7 bases). With 0 bases removed from V and 2 bases from J, the gap between germline ends came to 15 bases. Germline CDR1 and CDR2: MNHEY and SVGEGT. This CDR3 comprises 17 residues.